These 21 T cell receptor beta chains came from one sample sequenced in a study of cytomegalovirus exposure and HLA in healthy donors. Amplification used 60 Vbeta primers and 13 Jbeta primers. TCRdb keeps only in-frame clones here, not all; method: immunoSEQ multiplex PCR. The sample lists 100,000 to 150,000 clones; about 85% were seen once. The sample consisted of PBMCs. Receptors were obtained from a boy between 10 and 17 years old in good health and CMV-seronegative.

The rearrangement links TRBV4-3 to TRBJ2-6; 7 bases map to TRBD1. The junction had 7 bases not matched to a gene; V was cut back by 4 bases and J by 4 bases. The V gene's germline CDR1 is LGHNA and CDR2 YSLEER. CDR3 length: 16 amino acids. The CDR3 DNA is TGCGCCAGCAGCCTTTACAGGGGAACAGGGGCCAACGTCCTGACTTTC. Its translation: CASSLYRGTGANVLTF.

This clone was seen once. This sequence joins TRBV6-5 and TRBJ2-7; 7 bases are a match to TRBD1. CDR1 MNHEY and CDR2 SVGAGI come from the germline V gene. This CDR3 spans 16 amino acids. The junction had 5 bases not matched to a gene; V was cut back by 0 bases and J by 0 bases. DNA of the CDR3: TGTGCCAGCAGTTACTCGAGCGGACAGGTCTCCTACGAGCAGTACTTC. Translation gives CASSYSSGQVSYEQYF.

The V call is TRBV7-2, the J call TRBJ1-2; D perhaps matches TRBD1 (5 bases). Germline CDR1 SGHTA, CDR2 FQGNSA. The CDR3 spans 16 residues. Trimming cost V 5 bases and J 2 bases, with 18 bases left between them. DNA of the CDR3: TGTGCCAGCAGCAAAGCGACAGCCATCTCCAACTATGGCTACACCTTC. This translates into CASSKATAISNYGYTF.

This chain uses TRBV5-1 with TRBJ2-6; 7 nucleotides line up with TRBD1. The CDR3 has 18 residues. The ends lost 4 bases at V and 4 bases at J; junction bases unmatched: 14. Germline CDR1 SGHRS, CDR2 YFSETQ. The CDR3 spells CASSLQETGVNGANVLTF. CDR3 sequence (DNA): TGCGCCAGCAGCCTTCAAGAAACAGGGGTGAACGGGGCCAACGTCCTGACTTTC.

The chain combines TRBV5-6 with TRBJ2-7; TRBD1 aligns across 7 bases. In germline, CDR1 is SGHDT, CDR2 YYEEEE. V lost 3 bases and J lost 7; bases outside the gene matches: 13. The CDR3 runs 15 residues. CDR3 DNA: TGTGCCAGCAGCTCCCTCGGTAGGGGGCACGGGGAGCAGTACTTC. It codes for CASSSLGRGHGEQYF.

This chain connects TRBV7-2 to TRBJ2-1, with 12 nucleotides matching TRBD2. The CDR3 totals 15 residues. CDR1 is SGHTA and CDR2 is FQGNSA in the germline V gene. V was pared by 5 bases and J by 4 bases, with 3 bases of the junction left unmatched. The CDR3 loop is CASSMTSGGYNEQFF. Here the CDR3 DNA reads TGTGCCAGCAGCATGACTAGCGGGGGTTACAATGAGCAGTTCTTC.

The V gene is TRBV30, the J gene TRBJ1-2; D not certain. The CDR3 length is 13 residues. The germline V gene has CDR1 GTSNPN and CDR2 SVGIG (reference sequence). Trimming took off 7 bases at V and 2 bases at J, with 14 bases between the two ends. The CDR3 is CASSADANYGYTF. As DNA, the CDR3 is TGTGCCTCAAGCGCCGACGCAAACTATGGCTACACCTTC.

This clone was counted only a few times. The CDR3 sequence is CASSFNPGPEKLFF. The DNA of the CDR3 is TGTGCCAGCAGCTTTAACCCAGGTCCCGAAAAACTGTTTTTT. The V call is TRBV11-2, the J call TRBJ1-4; D gene uncertain. The CDR3 length is 14 residues. The ends were cut back, 3 bases at V and 8 bases at J, with 13 bases in the middle. From germline, CDR1 is SGHAT and CDR2 FQNNGV. The variable domain in full, completed from reference TRBV11-2 and TRBJ1-4, reads EAGVAQSPRYKIIEKRQSVAFWCNPISGHATLYWYQQILGQGPKLLIQFQNNGVVDDSQLPKDRFSAERLKGVDSTLKIQPAKLEDSAVYLCASSFNPGPEKLFFGSGTQLSVL.

This clone was seen once. The chain recombines TRBV4-2 with TRBJ2-5, with D possibly TRBD2 on 5 matching bases. Looked up from germline, CDR1 is LGHNA and CDR2 is YNFKEQ. Trimming took 4 bases from V and 5 from J, leaving 8 bases between them. This CDR3 comprises 12 residues. The CDR3 sequence: CASSLRGETQYF. CDR3 DNA sequence: TGTGCCAGCAGCCTTCGAGGGGAGACCCAGTACTTC.

J is TRBJ1-2 and V is TRBV7-3; possibly TRBD1 for D (5 bases). The CDR3 contains 15 residues. V was pared by 2 bases and J by 4 bases, with 14 bases between. Germline loops: CDR1 SGHTA, CDR2 FQGTGA. CDR3 amino acids: CASSLGGTGSYGYTF. For the CDR3, the DNA is TGTGCCAGCAGCTTAGGAGGGACGGGAAGCTATGGCTACACCTTC.

The CDR3, as DNA: TGTGCCAGCAGCTTATCGGAGCGGGGGTATGGGGAGACCCAGTACTTC. Amino acids: CASSLSERGYGETQYF. The chain employs TRBV7-9 and TRBJ2-5; 8 bases map to TRBD2. The trim removed 2 bases at V and 5 bases at J, leaving 10 bases unmatched. The CDR3 is 16 amino acids. CDR1 is SEHNR, CDR2 FQNEAQ, per germline (reference sequence).

The chain employs TRBV6-1 and TRBJ2-3; 11 bases fit TRBD2. The V and J ends lost 3 bases and 3 bases, in that order; junction bases with no gene match: 2. The germline V gene has CDR1 MNHNS and CDR2 SASEGT. This CDR3 is 15 amino acids long. CDR3 residues: CASSDPSGRTDTQYF. CDR3 coding DNA: TGTGCCAGCAGTGACCCTAGCGGGAGGACAGATACGCAGTATTTT.

The J gene is TRBJ1-1, the V gene TRBV29-1; no clear D. CDR1 is SQVTM and CDR2 is ANQGSEA in the germline V gene. V shed 1 base and J shed 2 bases, with 20 bases lying between them. The CDR3 runs to 17 residues. CDR3 residues: CSVEVWARGISNTEAFF. The DNA for the CDR3 is TGCAGCGTTGAAGTCTGGGCGAGAGGGATAAGCAACACTGAAGCTTTCTTT. The full variable domain, its missing parts supplied by reference TRBV29-1 and TRBJ1-1, is SAVISQKPSRDICQRGTSLTIQCQVDSQVTMMFWYRQQPGQSLTLIATANQGSEATYESGFVIDKFPISRPNLTFSTLTVSNMSPEDSSIYLCSVEVWARGISNTEAFFGQGTRLTVV.

This clone was detected only a few times. J is TRBJ2-2 and V is TRBV2; 12 nucleotides align to TRBD2. The CDR3 contains 18 residues. Looked up from germline, CDR1 is SNHLY and CDR2 is FYNNEI. The V gene end was trimmed by 1 base and the J gene end by 5 bases; junction bases not matched to a gene: 8. DNA for the CDR3: TGTGCCAGCAGTGAAGAAGACTCGGGACTAGCGGGTACCGGGGAGCTGTTTTTT. It yields the protein CASSEEDSGLAGTGELFF.

The chain links TRBV27 to TRBJ2-7; 9 nucleotides align to TRBD1. This CDR3 is built from 14 residues. Germline assignment: CDR1 MNHEY and CDR2 SMNVEV (reference sequence). V was clipped by 5 bases and J by 4 bases; unmatched bases: 6. This CDR3 reads CASSEGQGNYEQYF. The CDR3 DNA is TGTGCCAGCAGTGAAGGACAGGGGAATTACGAGCAGTACTTC.

The chain is built from TRBV27 and TRBJ2-7, with D perhaps TRBD2 (6 bases). V lost 2 bases and J 5 bases, leaving 19 bases between the germline ends. CDR1 MNHEY and CDR2 SMNVEV come from the germline V gene (reference sequence). This CDR3 has 16 amino acids. CDR3 nucleotide sequence: TGTGCCAGCAGTTTAAAGGGACTGCGGTCCGGAGACGAGCAGTACTTC. Its protein product is CASSLKGLRSGDEQYF.

The chain has TRBV4-3 and TRBJ2-5, with 7 bases that match TRBD1. Germline V lookup: CDR1 LGHNA, CDR2 YSLEER. J lost 4 bases, V lost 1 base, and 6 bases had no gene match. The CDR3 covers 15 residues. CDR3 in amino acids: CASSQGATGAETQYF. In DNA form, the CDR3 reads TGCGCCAGCAGCCAAGGGGCTACAGGGGCAGAGACCCAGTACTTC.

This clone is a singleton in its sample. The gene calls are TRBV7-2 and TRBJ1-4, with 10 bases lining up with TRBD1. With V trimmed by 7 bases and J by 7 bases, 6 bases remained unmatched. The CDR3 is 14 amino acids. CDR1 SGHTA and CDR2 FQGNSA come from the germline V gene. As DNA, the CDR3 is TGTGCCAGCACCCCCCGGACAGGGGGTGAAAAACTGTTTTTT. This sequence encodes CASTPRTGGEKLFF.

The gene calls are TRBV6-5 and TRBJ2-7; weak D call: TRBD1 (5 bases). Germline V gene sequence: CDR1 MNHEY, CDR2 SVGAGI. CDR3 size: 14 residues. V was pared by 2 bases and J by 0 bases, with 8 bases between. Written as DNA, the CDR3 is TGTGCCAGCAGTTACGCCAGGGTCTCCTACGAGCAGTACTTC. As protein: CASSYARVSYEQYF.

This rearrangement joins TRBV4-3 to TRBJ2-7, with 11 bases that match TRBD1. Germline V CDR1 and CDR2: LGHNA, YSLEER. The CDR3 contains 15 residues. The V gene end was trimmed by 4 bases and the J gene end by 4 bases; junction bases not matched to a gene: 6. The CDR3 spells CASSPGQGASYEQYF. The CDR3 DNA sequence: TGCGCCAGCAGCCCCGGACAGGGGGCATCGTACGAGCAGTACTTC.

The chain joins TRBV27 to TRBJ1-1; D is unresolved. CDR3 length equals 13 residues. Germline-derived CDR1 and CDR2 are MNHEY and SMNVEV (reference sequence). V shed 6 bases and J shed 4 bases, with 12 bases lying between them. The CDR3 DNA sequence: TGTGCCAGCAGGAAATTCGAGGGCACTGAAGCTTTCTTT. It translates to CASRKFEGTEAFF.